A single sample is the source of the 5 T cell receptor beta chains below, sequenced in a study of control samples from healthy donors and cancer patients. The method was immunoSEQ multiplex PCR; TCRdb's version includes in-frame clones alone and lacks a portion of them. The sample lists 190,000 or so clones, approximately 92% occurring once. Sequences were obtained from blood. The origin of the receptors is a man in his late teens or twenties in good health.

This clone was counted a single time. The genes are TRBV18 and TRBJ1-5; D not certain. This CDR3 has 13 amino acids. V lost 1 base, J lost 9 bases, and 10 bases lay in between. From germline, CDR1 is KGHSH and CDR2 LQKENI. The CDR3 sequence: CASSPRFPRPQHF. DNA for the CDR3: TGTGCCAGCTCACCACGGTTCCCTCGGCCCCAGCATTTT.

CDR3 coding DNA: TGCGCCAGCAGTGTGGGAGAGGGTGGCTACACCTTC. Translated: CASSVGEGGYTF. The chain employs TRBV10-2 and TRBJ1-2; D is unresolved. The germline V gene encodes CDR1 WSHSY and CDR2 SAAADI. CDR3 length: 12 amino acids. The V gene lost 4 bases and the J gene lost 7 bases, with 10 bases spanning the gap.

Only a few counts were recorded for this clone. The same CDR3 is also encoded by other DNA sequences in this sample. The V gene is TRBV3-1 (or the pseudogene TRBV3-2), the J gene TRBJ1-5, with D possibly being TRBD1 (5 bases). V was clipped by 1 base and J by 6 bases, with 13 bases between them. The V gene's germline CDR1 is LGHDT and CDR2 YNNKEL (reference sequence). This CDR3 has 15 amino acids. The CDR3 bases are TGTGCCAGCAGCCAAGGAGGGGCATCAGGTCAGCCCCAGCATTTT. This sequence encodes CASSQGGASGQPQHF.

Turning to this clone: Other DNA sequences in this specimen translate into the identical CDR3. The chain has TRBV12-3 or TRBV12-4 and TRBJ1-5; possibly TRBD1 for D (6 bases). CDR3 length equals 13 residues. Trimming pared 3 bases from V and 5 bases from J, leaving 8 bases between. The CDR3 nucleotides read TGTGCCAGCAGTTTGAACAGGGATCAGCCCCAGCATTTT. Residues: CASSLNRDQPQHF.

The chain joins TRBV6-5 to TRBJ2-1; possibly TRBD1 or TRBD2 for D (7 bases each). This CDR3 spans 14 amino acids. The ends were cut back, 5 bases at V and 10 bases at J, with 18 bases in the middle. Germline-derived CDR1 and CDR2 are MNHEY and SVGAGI. CDR3 in DNA: TGTGCCAGCAGTAGGCGACAGGGAGGGGGCGAGCAGTTCTTC. Encoded protein: CASSRRQGGGEQFF.